The TCR beta chain described here comes from a study of T cell changes during pregnancy in multiple sclerosis. Trimming left V 3 bases short and J 4 bases short, with 12 bases between. CDR3 size: 14 residues. Germline CDR1 reads SGHTA; CDR2 reads FQGNSA. Repertoires were generated with immunoSEQ multiplex PCR, while TCRdb's copy carries only in-frame clones and drops some. The sample contains some 70,000 clones, 91% of which appear only once. The chain is built from TRBV7-2 and TRBJ1-2; D is unresolved. This TCR came from a female donor in good health, enrolled as a control in a pregnancy study. The sample in question was CD4+ T cells from peripheral blood mononuclear cells, obtained in the third trimester of pregnancy. CDR3 sequence reads: CASSFMSEGYGYTF. The CDR3 DNA reads TGTGCCAGCAGCTTTATGAGCGAGGGCTATGGCTACACCTTC. Combining the CDR3 with reference TRBV7-2 and TRBJ1-2 gives the whole variable domain GAGVSQSPSNKVTEKGKDVELRCDPISGHTALYWYRQSLGQGLEFLIYFQGNSAPDKSGLPSDRFSAERTGGSVSTLTIQRTQQEDSAVYLCASSFMSEGYGYTFGSGTRLTVV.